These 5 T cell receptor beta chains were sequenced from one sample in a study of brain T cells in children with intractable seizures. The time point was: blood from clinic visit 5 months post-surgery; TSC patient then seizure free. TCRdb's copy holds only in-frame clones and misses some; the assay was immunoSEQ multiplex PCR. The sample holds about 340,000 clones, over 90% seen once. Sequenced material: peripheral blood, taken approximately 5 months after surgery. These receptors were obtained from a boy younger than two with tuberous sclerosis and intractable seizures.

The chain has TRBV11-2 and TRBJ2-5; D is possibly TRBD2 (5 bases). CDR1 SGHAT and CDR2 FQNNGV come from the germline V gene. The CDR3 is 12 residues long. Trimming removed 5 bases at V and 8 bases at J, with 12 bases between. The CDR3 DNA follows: TGTGCCAGCAGCAGGGCGGGTATTACCCAGTACTTC. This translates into CASSRAGITQYF.

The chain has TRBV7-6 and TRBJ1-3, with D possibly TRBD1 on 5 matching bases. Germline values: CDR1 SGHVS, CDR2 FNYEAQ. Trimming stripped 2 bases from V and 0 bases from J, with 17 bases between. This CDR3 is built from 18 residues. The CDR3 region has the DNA TGTGCCAGCAGCTTAAGGTTTGGCAGGGCCCCCTCTGGAAACACCATATATTTT. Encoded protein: CASSLRFGRAPSGNTIYF. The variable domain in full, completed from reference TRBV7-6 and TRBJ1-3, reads GAGVSQSPRYKVTKRGQDVALRCDPISGHVSLYWYRQALGQGPEFLTYFNYEAQQDKSGLPNDRFSAERPEGSISTLTIQRTEQRDSAMYRCASSLRFGRAPSGNTIYFGEGSWLTVV.

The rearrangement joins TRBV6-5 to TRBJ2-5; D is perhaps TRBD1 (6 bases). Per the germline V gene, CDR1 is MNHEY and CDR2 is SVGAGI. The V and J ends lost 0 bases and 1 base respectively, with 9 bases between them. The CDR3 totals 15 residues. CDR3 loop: CASSYSGHLQETQYF. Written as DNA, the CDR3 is TGTGCCAGCAGTTACTCGGGACATCTCCAAGAGACCCAGTACTTC.

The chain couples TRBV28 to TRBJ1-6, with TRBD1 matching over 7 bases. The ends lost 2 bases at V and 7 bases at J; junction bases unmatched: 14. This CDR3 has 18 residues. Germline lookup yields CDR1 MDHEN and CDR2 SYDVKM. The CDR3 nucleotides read TGTGCCAGCAGTTTACCAAACACCGGGACAGATATGAATTCACCCCTCCACTTT. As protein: CASSLPNTGTDMNSPLHF.

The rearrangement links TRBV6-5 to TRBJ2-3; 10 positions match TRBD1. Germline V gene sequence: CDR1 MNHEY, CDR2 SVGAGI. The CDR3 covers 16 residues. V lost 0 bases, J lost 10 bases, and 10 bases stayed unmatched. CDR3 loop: CASSYSLRQGASAQYF. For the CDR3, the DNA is TGTGCCAGCAGTTACTCATTACGACAGGGGGCCTCTGCGCAGTATTTT.